This T cell receptor (beta chain) was recorded in a study of shared clonotypes between healthy human individuals. Across the study: For every donor, three CD4 naive, three CD4 memory, two CD8 naive and one CD8 memory plates were used.

As concerns this clone: Its antigen remains unidentified.

Whole-study findings and limits: Generally, naive subsets came out with larger estimated richness than memory subsets.

Libraries were prepared by immunoSEQ multiplex PCR; TCRdb keeps only in-frame clonotypes and omits some of them. The table records approximately 2,200,000 clones, just over 90% of them present only once. V dropped 3 bases and J dropped 6; count of bases not matched to a gene: 7. In germline, CDR1 is SGDLS, CDR2 YYNGEE. The CDR3 covers 16 residues. Cells designated naive CD8 were CD45RO-negative and were positively selected for CCR7, with terminally differentiated effector memory CD45RA+ cells excluded. Recent vaccinations or acute infections were absent in the healthy HIV-negative adult donors. Input material: naive CD8+ T cells from PBMCs. The receptor was isolated from a man younger than 35 in good health. Some clones in this sample may be carry-over from other donors' samples. V usage is TRBV9 and J usage is TRBJ2-2; TRBD2 matches at 11 bases. The CDR3 nucleotides are TGTGCCAGCAGCGCTGATAGCGGGAGGGCCGCCGGGGAGCTGTTTTTT. Translated, it gives CASSADSGRAAGELFF.